This T cell receptor (beta chain) came from a study of blood T cells in healthy people across ages. General study points: Versus aged donors, long-lived donors had higher diversity and more naive CD4+ cells.

Through a sample-barcoded 5' primer and a J-beta primer mix, a second PCR was run for roughly 7 to 12 cycles. TCRdb passed the 5' RACE reads through MiXCR, listing each CDR3 protein once. Altogether hundreds of thousands of distinct CDR3 sequences are present, 44% being singletons, with the ten largest covering roughly 19%. This CDR3 contains 14 residues. Germline V gives CDR1 LGHNT, CDR2 FRNRAP. The V end was cut by 5 bases, the J end by 1 base, with 11 bases between. Details on this clonotype: Its antigen is not identified.

V and J are TRBV12-5 and TRBJ1-1, with no clear D. The sequence came from a man aged 60 to 69 in good health. What was sequenced was blood. The CDR3 here is CASGAGRPNTEAFF. The CDR3 DNA follows: TGTGCTAGTGGTGCCGGACGGCCGAACACTGAAGCTTTCTTT. Full variable domain (missing parts from reference TRBV12-5 and TRBJ1-1): DARVTQTPRHKVTEMGQEVTMRCQPILGHNTVFWYRQTMMQGLELLAYFRNRAPLDDSGMPKDRFSAEMPDATLATLKIQPSEPRDSAVYFCASGAGRPNTEAFFGQGTRLTVV.